Detailed here is one TCR beta chain. Antigen: not known. Germline CDR1 ENHRY, CDR2 SYGVKD. The CDR3 consists of 14 residues. V shed 5 bases, J shed 5 bases, and the junction held 7 bases outside the gene matches. The data are from a study of cytomegalovirus exposure and HLA in healthy donors. 13 Jbeta primers and 60 Vbeta primers were used for the PCR. Profiled with immunoSEQ multiplex PCR; TCRdb holds only in-frame clones, not every one. Here the sample spans some 120,000 clones, 81% being singletons. Study results and caveats: Most TCR sequences were uncommon, yet certain public TCRs appeared in many donors. Reports showed the classifier diagnosing cytomegalovirus status with high specificity and sensitivity. Associated with cytomegalovirus, according to the listing, were 150 to 200 TCR beta chains.

The gene calls are TRBV10-3 and TRBJ1-1; 8 positions agree with TRBD1. Sequenced: PBMCs. This TCR derives from a woman aged 40 to 49 in good health and CMV-seronegative. The CDR3: CAISLQGEKTEAFF. The CDR3 region has the DNA TGTGCCATCAGTTTACAGGGGGAGAAGACTGAAGCTTTCTTT.